This section outlines one TCR beta chain sequence together with its context. These data originate in a study of blood T cell repertoires in COVID-19. Study context: COVID-19 samples, acute and convalescent, were from the United States, Italy and Spain.

Original processing methods: From reference gene primer amplification, estimates of nucleated cell counts were derived. Profiling relied on immunoSEQ multiplex PCR, and the TCRdb table lists in-frame clones only, not all of them. That table gives V, J and clone size, and the DNA gave D and trimming. This table holds around 120,000 clones, approximately 85% found once. CDR3 size: 15 residues. V lost 2 bases and J lost 6; bases outside the gene matches: 9. Germline V gene data show CDR1 as SGDLS and CDR2 as YYNGEE. This sequence was found in a man aged 80 or over with acute or convalescent COVID-19. The sample was peripheral blood. The rearrangement joins TRBV9 to TRBJ2-7; 9 positions agree with TRBD1. The CDR3 is CASSVLTGGMSEQYF. The DNA of the CDR3 is TGTGCCAGCAGCGTCCTGACAGGGGGAATGAGCGAGCAGTACTTC.